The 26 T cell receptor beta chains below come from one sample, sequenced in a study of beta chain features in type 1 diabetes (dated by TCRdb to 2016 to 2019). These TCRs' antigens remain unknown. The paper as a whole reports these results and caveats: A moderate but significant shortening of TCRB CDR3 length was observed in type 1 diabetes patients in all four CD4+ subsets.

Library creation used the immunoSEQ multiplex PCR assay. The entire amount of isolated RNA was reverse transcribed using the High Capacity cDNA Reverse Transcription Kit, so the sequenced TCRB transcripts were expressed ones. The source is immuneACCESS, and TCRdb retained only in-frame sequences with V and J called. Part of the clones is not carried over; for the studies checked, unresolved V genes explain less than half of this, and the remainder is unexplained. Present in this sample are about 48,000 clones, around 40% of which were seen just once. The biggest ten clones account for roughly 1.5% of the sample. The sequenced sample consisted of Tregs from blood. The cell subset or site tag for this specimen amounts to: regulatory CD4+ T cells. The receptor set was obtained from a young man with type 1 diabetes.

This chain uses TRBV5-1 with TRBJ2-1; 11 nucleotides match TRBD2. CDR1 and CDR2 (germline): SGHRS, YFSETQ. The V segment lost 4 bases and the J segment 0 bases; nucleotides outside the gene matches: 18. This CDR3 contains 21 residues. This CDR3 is CASSLPAGTSGHDSSYNEQFF. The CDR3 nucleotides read TGCGCCAGCAGCCTGCCTGCCGGGACTAGCGGTCATGATAGCTCCTACAATGAGCAGTTCTTC.

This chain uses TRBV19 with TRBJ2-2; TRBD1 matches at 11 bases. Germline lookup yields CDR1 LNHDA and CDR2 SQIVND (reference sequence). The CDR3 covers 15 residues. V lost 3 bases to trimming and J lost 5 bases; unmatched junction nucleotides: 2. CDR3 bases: TGTGCCAGTAGTATTTGGGACAGGGGGACCGGGGAGCTGTTTTTT. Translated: CASSIWDRGTGELFF.

The CDR3 loop is CASSAPSGFFSGNTIYF. The DNA for the CDR3 is TGTGCCAGCAGCGCCCCATCAGGGTTTTTCTCTGGAAACACCATATATTTT. The rearrangement links TRBV9 to TRBJ1-3; D possibly corresponds to TRBD1 (5 bases). CDR3 length equals 17 residues. In germline, CDR1 is SGDLS, CDR2 YYNGEE. Trimming left V 3 bases short and J 0 bases short, with 16 bases between.

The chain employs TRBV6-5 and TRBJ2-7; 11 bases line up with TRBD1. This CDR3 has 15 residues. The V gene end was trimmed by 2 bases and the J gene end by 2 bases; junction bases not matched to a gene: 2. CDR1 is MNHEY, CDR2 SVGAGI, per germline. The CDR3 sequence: CASSYGGQGAYEQYF. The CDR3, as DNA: TGTGCCAGCAGTTACGGGGGACAGGGGGCCTACGAGCAGTACTTC.

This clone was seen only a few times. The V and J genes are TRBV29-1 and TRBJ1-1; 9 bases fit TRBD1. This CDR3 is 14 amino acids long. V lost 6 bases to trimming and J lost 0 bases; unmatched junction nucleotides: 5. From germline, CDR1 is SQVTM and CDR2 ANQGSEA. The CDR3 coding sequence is TGCAGCGTAGTAAGACAGGGGGTGAACACTGAAGCTTTCTTT. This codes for CSVVRQGVNTEAFF.

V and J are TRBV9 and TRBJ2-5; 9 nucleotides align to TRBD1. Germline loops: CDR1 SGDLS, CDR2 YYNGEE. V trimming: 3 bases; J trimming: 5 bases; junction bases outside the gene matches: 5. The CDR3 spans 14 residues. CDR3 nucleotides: TGTGCCAGCAGCGCCACAGGGGGCAGGGAGACCCAGTACTTC. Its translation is CASSATGGRETQYF.

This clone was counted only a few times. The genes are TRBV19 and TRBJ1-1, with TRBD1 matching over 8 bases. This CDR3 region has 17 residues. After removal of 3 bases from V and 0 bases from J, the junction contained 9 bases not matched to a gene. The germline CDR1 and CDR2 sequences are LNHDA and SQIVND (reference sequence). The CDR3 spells CASSMKDRVILNTEAFF. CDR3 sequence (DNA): TGTGCCAGTAGTATGAAGGACAGGGTAATTTTGAACACTGAAGCTTTCTTT.

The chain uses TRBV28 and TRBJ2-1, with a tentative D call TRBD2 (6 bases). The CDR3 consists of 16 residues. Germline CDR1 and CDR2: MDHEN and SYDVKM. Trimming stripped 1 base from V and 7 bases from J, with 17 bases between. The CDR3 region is CASSLSGLARSNEQFF. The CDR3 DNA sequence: TGTGCCAGCAGTTTATCGGGCCTAGCGCGTAGTAATGAGCAGTTCTTC.

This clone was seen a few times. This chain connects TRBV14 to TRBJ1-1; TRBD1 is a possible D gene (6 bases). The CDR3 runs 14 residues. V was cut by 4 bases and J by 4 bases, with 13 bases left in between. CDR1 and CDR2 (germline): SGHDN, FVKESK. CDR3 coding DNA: TGTGCCAGCAGCCTCATACAGGGTAGCACTGAAGCTTTCTTT. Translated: CASSLIQGSTEAFF.

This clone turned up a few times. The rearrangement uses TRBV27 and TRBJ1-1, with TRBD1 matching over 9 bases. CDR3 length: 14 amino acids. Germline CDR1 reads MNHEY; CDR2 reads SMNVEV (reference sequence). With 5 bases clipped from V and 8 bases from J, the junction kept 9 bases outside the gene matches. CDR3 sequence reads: CASSTVTGGLEAFF. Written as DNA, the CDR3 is TGTGCCAGCAGTACCGTCACAGGGGGCTTAGAAGCTTTCTTT.

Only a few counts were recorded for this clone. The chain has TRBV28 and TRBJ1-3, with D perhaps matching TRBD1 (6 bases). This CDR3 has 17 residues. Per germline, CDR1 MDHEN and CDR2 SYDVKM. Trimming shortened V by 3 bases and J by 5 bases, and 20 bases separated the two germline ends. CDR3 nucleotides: TGTGCCAGCAGTTTCGGTGTAGGCAGGGGAAGTAGAAACACCATATATTTT. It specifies CASSFGVGRGSRNTIYF.

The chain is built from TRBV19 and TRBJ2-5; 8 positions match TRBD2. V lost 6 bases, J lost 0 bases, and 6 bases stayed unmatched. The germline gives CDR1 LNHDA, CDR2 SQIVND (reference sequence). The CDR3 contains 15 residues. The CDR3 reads CASSLTSVDQETQYF. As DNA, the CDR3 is TGTGCCAGTAGCCTGACTAGCGTAGACCAAGAGACCCAGTACTTC.

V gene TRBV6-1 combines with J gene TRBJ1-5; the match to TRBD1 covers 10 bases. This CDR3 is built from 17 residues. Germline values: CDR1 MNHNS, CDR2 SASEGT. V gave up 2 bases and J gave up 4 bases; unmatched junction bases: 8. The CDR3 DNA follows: TGTGCCAGCAGTGAAACTTTTCCGGGACAGGGGAATCAGCCCCAGCATTTT. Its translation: CASSETFPGQGNQPQHF.

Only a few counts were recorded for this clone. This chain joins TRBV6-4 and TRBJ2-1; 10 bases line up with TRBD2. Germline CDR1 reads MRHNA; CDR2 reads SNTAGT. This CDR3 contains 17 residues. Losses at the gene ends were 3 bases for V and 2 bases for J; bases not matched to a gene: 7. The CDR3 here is CASSDRASGSTYNEQFF. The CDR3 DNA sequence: TGTGCCAGCAGTGATCGGGCTAGCGGGAGTACCTACAATGAGCAGTTCTTC.

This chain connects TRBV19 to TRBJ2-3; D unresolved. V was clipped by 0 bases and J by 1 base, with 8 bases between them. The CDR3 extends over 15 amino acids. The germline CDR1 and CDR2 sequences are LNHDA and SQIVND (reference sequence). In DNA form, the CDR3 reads TGTGCCAGTAGTATAGATCAAACAGGCACAGATACGCAGTATTTT. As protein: CASSIDQTGTDTQYF.

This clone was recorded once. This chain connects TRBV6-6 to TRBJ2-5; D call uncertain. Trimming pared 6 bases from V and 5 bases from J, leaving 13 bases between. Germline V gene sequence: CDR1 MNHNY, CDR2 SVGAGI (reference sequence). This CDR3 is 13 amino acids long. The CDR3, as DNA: TGTGCCAGCAGCATACAGTATCCGGAGACCCAGTACTTC. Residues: CASSIQYPETQYF.

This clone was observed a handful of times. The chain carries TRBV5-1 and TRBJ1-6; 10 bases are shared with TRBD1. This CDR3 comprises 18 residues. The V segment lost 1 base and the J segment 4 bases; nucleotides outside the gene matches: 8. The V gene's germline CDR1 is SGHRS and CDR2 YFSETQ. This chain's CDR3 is CASSLTDRGRGYNSPLHF. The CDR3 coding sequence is TGCGCCAGCAGCTTGACTGACAGGGGGCGAGGTTATAATTCACCCCTCCACTTT.

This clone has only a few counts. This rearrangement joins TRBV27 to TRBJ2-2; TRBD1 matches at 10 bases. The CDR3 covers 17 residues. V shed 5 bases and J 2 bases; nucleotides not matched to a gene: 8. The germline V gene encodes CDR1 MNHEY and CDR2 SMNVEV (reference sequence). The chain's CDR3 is CASSQRTGGTNTGELFF. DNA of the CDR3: TGTGCCAGCAGTCAACGGACAGGGGGTACAAACACCGGGGAGCTGTTTTTT.

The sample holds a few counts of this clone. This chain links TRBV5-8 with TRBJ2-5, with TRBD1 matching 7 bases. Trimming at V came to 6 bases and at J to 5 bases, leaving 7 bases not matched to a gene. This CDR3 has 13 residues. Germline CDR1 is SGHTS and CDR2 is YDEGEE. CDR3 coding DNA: TGTGCCAGCAACGAGGGGGCCCGGGAGACCCAGTACTTC. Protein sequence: CASNEGARETQYF.

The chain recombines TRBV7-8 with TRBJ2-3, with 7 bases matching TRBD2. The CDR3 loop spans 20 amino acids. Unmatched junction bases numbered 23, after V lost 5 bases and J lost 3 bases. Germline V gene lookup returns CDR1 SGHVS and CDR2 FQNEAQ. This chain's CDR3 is CASSALNQVAGRGATDTQYF. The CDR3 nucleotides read TGTGCCAGCAGCGCTTTAAATCAGGTCGCGGGGAGGGGAGCAACAGATACGCAGTATTTT.

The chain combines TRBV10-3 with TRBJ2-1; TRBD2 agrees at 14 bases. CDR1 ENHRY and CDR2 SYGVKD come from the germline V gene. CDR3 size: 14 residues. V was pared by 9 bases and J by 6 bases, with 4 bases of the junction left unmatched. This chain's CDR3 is CAISGTSGSNEQFF. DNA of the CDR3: TGTGCCATATCAGGGACTAGCGGGAGCAATGAGCAGTTCTTC.

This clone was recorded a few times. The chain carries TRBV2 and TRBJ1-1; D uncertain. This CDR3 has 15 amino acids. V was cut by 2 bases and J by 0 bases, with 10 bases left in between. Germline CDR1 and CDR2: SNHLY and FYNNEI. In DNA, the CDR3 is TGTGCCAGCAGTGAAAACCAGTACATGAACACTGAAGCTTTCTTT. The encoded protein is CASSENQYMNTEAFF.

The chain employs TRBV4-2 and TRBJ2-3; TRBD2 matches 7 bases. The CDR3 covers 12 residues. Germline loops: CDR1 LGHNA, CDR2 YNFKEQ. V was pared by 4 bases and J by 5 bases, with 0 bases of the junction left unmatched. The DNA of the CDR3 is TGTGCCAGCAGCCGGGGGGGAGATACGCAGTATTTT. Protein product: CASSRGGDTQYF.

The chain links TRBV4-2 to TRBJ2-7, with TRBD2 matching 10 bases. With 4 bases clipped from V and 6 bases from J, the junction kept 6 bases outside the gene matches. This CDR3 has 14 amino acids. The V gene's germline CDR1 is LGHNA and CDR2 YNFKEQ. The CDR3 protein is CASSPGLAVGEQYF. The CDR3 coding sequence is TGTGCCAGCAGCCCTGGACTAGCGGTGGGCGAGCAGTACTTC.

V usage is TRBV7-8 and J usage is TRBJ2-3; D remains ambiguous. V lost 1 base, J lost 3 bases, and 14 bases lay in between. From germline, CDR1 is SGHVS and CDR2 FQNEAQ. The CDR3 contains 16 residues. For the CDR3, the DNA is TGTGCCAGCAGCTTAGGGCCTAGTTGGCGTACAGATACGCAGTATTTT. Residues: CASSLGPSWRTDTQYF.

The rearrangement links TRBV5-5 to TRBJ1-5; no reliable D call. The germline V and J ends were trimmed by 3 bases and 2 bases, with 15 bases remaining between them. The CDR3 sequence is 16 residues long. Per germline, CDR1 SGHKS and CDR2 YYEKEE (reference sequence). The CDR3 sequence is CASSSGNWRGNQPQHF. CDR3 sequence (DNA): TGTGCCAGCAGCTCCGGGAATTGGAGGGGCAATCAGCCCCAGCATTTT.